The rows below give T cell receptor beta chains drawn from one sample of a study of CD8 T cells in ankylosing spondylitis. TCRdb fed the 5' RACE reads into MiXCR, producing one record per CDR3 protein. The sample has roughly 86,000 distinct CDR3 sequences, roughly 10% seen once; the top ten hold 5.1%. Sequenced sample: blood, either unsorted or a sorted T cell fraction (not recorded which). The receptors derive from a male donor with ankylosing spondylitis or in good health (not recorded which). Both conserved end residues are part of each CDR3. The order of the fields is CDR3 protein, V gene, D gene. The D gene is left open where the match is weak.

CDR3 protein: CASSLAAGENYEQYF
V gene: TRBV11-2
D gene: TRBD2

CDR3 protein: CASSPLDSGYTGELFF
V gene: TRBV12-3/TRBV12-4
D gene: .

CDR3 protein: CSVEEQGKAFF
V gene: TRBV29-1
D gene: .

CDR3 protein: CSVEFGQGGDF
V gene: TRBV29-1
D gene: .

CDR3 protein: CASSLTGSNQPQHF
V gene: TRBV27
D gene: .

CDR3 protein: CASSETTGRYNSPLHF
V gene: TRBV6-1
D gene: TRBD1

CDR3 protein: CASSPQAAGGEQYF
V gene: TRBV7-2
D gene: .

CDR3 protein: CASRGTVLYPGELFF
V gene: TRBV12-3/TRBV12-4
D gene: TRBD1

CDR3 protein: CASSERVRLGRYEQYF
V gene: TRBV2
D gene: .

CDR3 protein: CASSEGLAASYEQCF
V gene: TRBV7-2
D gene: TRBD2

CDR3 protein: CASSLKLATRGAFF
V gene: TRBV28
D gene: .

CDR3 protein: CASSISGGEQYF
V gene: TRBV7-9
D gene: TRBD2

CDR3 protein: CASGRVNTGELFF
V gene: TRBV28
D gene: .

CDR3 protein: CSARDPNSGATYNEQFF
V gene: TRBV20-1
D gene: TRBD2

CDR3 protein: CASSSQGSGDYNEQFF
V gene: TRBV5-1
D gene: .

CDR3 protein: CASSGTVNTEAFF
V gene: TRBV19
D gene: .

CDR3 protein: CASSYSDHNEKLFF
V gene: TRBV6-5
D gene: .

CDR3 protein: CASSLTTGYEQYF
V gene: TRBV7-3
D gene: .

CDR3 protein: CASSSGGGETQYF
V gene: TRBV9
D gene: TRBD2

CDR3 protein: CASSFGQGNSGANVLTF
V gene: TRBV5-1
D gene: TRBD1

CDR3 protein: CASSLVAGGQYEQYF
V gene: TRBV11-2
D gene: TRBD2

CDR3 protein: CASSVSGGNIGELFF
V gene: TRBV9
D gene: TRBD2

CDR3 protein: CASRDRVETGELFF
V gene: TRBV7-9
D gene: TRBD1

CDR3 protein: CSVGDRKSSYNEQFF
V gene: TRBV29-1
D gene: TRBD1

CDR3 protein: CASSVSGDSFYEQYF
V gene: TRBV7-2
D gene: .

CDR3 protein: CASSPGLAGAQQFF
V gene: TRBV5-1
D gene: TRBD2

CDR3 protein: CSLWLAGDNEQFF
V gene: TRBV29-1
D gene: TRBD2